This is a list of T cell receptor beta chains from one sample in a study of T cell changes during pregnancy in multiple sclerosis. Generated by immunoSEQ multiplex PCR, the TCRdb table keeps only in-frame clones and is missing some. The table lists about 39,000 clones, around 84% of them singletons. Sequenced material: CD4+ T cells from peripheral blood mononuclear cells, taken before pregnancy. The receptors come from a female donor with multiple sclerosis, enrolled in a pregnancy study. Both conserved end residues are part of each CDR3. The order of the fields is D gene, J gene, clone size, V gene, CDR3 DNA, CDR3 protein. A D gene is named only where the DNA matches it firmly. Rows may omit the clone size; those that give it use once, few, many or a size class.

TRBD1,TRBJ1-6,once,TRBV30,TGTGCCTGGAGTGTAGGGACAGGGTTGAATTCACCCCTCCACTTT,CAWSVGTGLNSPLHF
TRBD2,TRBJ2-1,-,TRBV5-1,TGCGCCAGCGGTATGACTAGCGGGAATTACAATGAGCAGTTCTTC,CASGMTSGNYNEQFF
TRBD1,TRBJ2-1,-,TRBV5-6,TGTGCCAGCAGCCGGACAGGTAACGAGCAGTTCTTC,CASSRTGNEQFF
-,TRBJ2-1,-,TRBV10-3,TGTGCCATCAGTGCCGTAGCGAACAATGAGCAGTTCTTC,CAISAVANNEQFF
-,TRBJ1-4,-,TRBV27,TGTGCCAGCAGTTCCACGCGCTATGAAAAACTGTTTTTT,CASSSTRYEKLFF
-,TRBJ1-2,-,TRBV18,TGTGCCAGCTCACCAAGACAGGACCTAAACTATGGCTACACCTTC,CASSPRQDLNYGYTF
-,TRBJ1-1,once,TRBV2,TGTGCCAGCAGTGTGGAGGGCAACACTGAAGCTTTCTTT,CASSVEGNTEAFF
-,TRBJ1-1,-,TRBV5-5,TGTGCCAGCAGCTTGGTGGGACTCAATATGAACACTGAAGCTTTCTTT,CASSLVGLNMNTEAFF
-,TRBJ2-5,once,TRBV4-1,TGCGCCAGCAGCCAAGCTACCCCAGAGACCCAGTACTTC,CASSQATPETQYF
-,TRBJ2-5,-,TRBV7-9,TGTGCCAGCAGCTTAGTGGGAGGAGAGACCCAGTACTTC,CASSLVGGETQYF
-,TRBJ2-3,-,TRBV10-3,TGTGCCATCAGTGGGTCAACCCTAGACACAGATACGCAGTATTTT,CAISGSTLDTDTQYF
-,TRBJ2-7,-,TRBV30,TGTGCCTGGACCGCACGAAGAGCCTACGAGCAGTACTTC,CAWTARRAYEQYF
-,TRBJ1-5,-,TRBV18,TGTGCCAGCTCACTAGGACTAAATAGCAATCAGCCCCAGCATTTT,CASSLGLNSNQPQHF
TRBD1,TRBJ2-3,-,TRBV29-1,TGCAGCGTGGCAGACAGGGCCCGCACAGATACGCAGTATTTT,CSVADRARTDTQYF
-,TRBJ1-5,-,TRBV4-3,TGCGCCAGCAGCCAAGATTATAGCAATCAGCCCCAGCATTTT,CASSQDYSNQPQHF
-,TRBJ2-2,-,TRBV14,TGTGCCAGCAGCCAAGTTAGCGGCACCGGGGAGCTGTTTTTT,CASSQVSGTGELFF
-,TRBJ1-2,once,TRBV25-1,TGTGCCAGCAGCGGTGCCGGGACTAACTATGGCTACACCTTC,CASSGAGTNYGYTF
-,TRBJ1-4,-,TRBV5-3,TGTGCCAGAGGAGAACAGGGAGGGGGGGGTGGTCGTGAAAAACTGTTTTTT,CARGEQGGGGGREKLFF
-,TRBJ1-2,few,TRBV19,TGTGCCAGTAGTCCTCGGACAGCCGAACACTATGGCTACACCTTC,CASSPRTAEHYGYTF
-,TRBJ1-1,-,TRBV19,TGTGCCACCCAAAATAGGGGAATGCGGAACACTGAAGCTTTCTTT,CATQNRGMRNTEAFF
TRBD2,TRBJ2-3,-,TRBV7-2,TGTGCCAGCAGCTTAAGGTTGCTAGCGGGGTCAGATACGCAGTATTTT,CASSLRLLAGSDTQYF
TRBD2,TRBJ2-1,-,TRBV9,TGTGCCAGCAGCGCCACCGGGACTAGCGGGTACAATGAGCAGTTCTTC,CASSATGTSGYNEQFF
TRBD1,TRBJ1-4,-,TRBV30,TGTGCCTGGACGGGACAGGGGAATGAAAAACTGTTTTTT,CAWTGQGNEKLFF
-,TRBJ1-2,-,TRBV25-1,TGTGCCAGCAGTGTGCCGGGAAACTATGGCTACACCTTC,CASSVPGNYGYTF
TRBD1,TRBJ2-4,once,TRBV2,TGTGCCAGCAGATCACAGGGGTCGGAGGACATTCAGTACTTC,CASRSQGSEDIQYF
-,TRBJ2-7,-,TRBV2,TGTGCCAGCAGTCAAAGCGACCACGAGCAGTACTTC,CASSQSDHEQYF
TRBD1,TRBJ1-4,-,TRBV5-1,TGCGCCAGCAGCTATGGACAGGGGGGTACTGAAAAACTGTTTTTT,CASSYGQGGTEKLFF
-,TRBJ1-1,-,TRBV6-1,TGTGCCAGCAGCCAACAGGGCTCTGAAGCTTTCTTT,CASSQQGSEAFF
-,TRBJ1-2,-,TRBV11-2,TGTGCCAGCAGCCGCACCTTAACAGGCTTCTTCGGAAACTATGGCTACACCTTC,CASSRTLTGFFGNYGYTF
-,TRBJ1-3,-,TRBV4-1,TGCGCCAGCAGCCATGACTTCGGGAGGGGGACTGGAAACACCATATATTTT,CASSHDFGRGTGNTIYF
-,TRBJ1-1,-,TRBV5-1,TGCGCCAGCAGCCCACAGGGTCAGGGAGCCACTGAAGCTTTCTTT,CASSPQGQGATEAFF
-,TRBJ2-7,-,TRBV7-6,TGTGCCAGCAGCTTAGCAAGAAGCGGTAGCTCCTACGAGCAGTACTTC,CASSLARSGSSYEQYF
TRBD1,TRBJ1-2,-,TRBV30,TGTGCCTGGAGTCTGGGAGCTACGGATCTCAGGGGGGGCTACACCTTC,CAWSLGATDLRGGYTF
-,TRBJ1-2,-,TRBV25-1,TGTGCCAGCACCGGGGAGCTCCCTAACTATGGCTACACCTTC,CASTGELPNYGYTF
-,TRBJ1-1,-,TRBV7-9,TGTGCCAGCAGACGGTGGGACACCTTGAACACTGAAGCTTTCTTT,CASRRWDTLNTEAFF
-,TRBJ2-5,-,TRBV7-2,TGTGCCAGCACCTCTAGCCCGGGCGGGGAGACCCAGTACTTC,CASTSSPGGETQYF
TRBD1,TRBJ2-7,-,TRBV6-6,TGTGCCAGCAGTACCCAGGGGGCGTTGAGCTCCTACGAGCAGTACTTC,CASSTQGALSSYEQYF
-,TRBJ1-2,-,TRBV7-2,TGTGCCAGCAGCTTCAACGGTTTTGGGCAGGGGAACTATGGCTACACCTTC,CASSFNGFGQGNYGYTF
-,TRBJ2-3,-,TRBV14,TGTGCCAGCAGCCAAGCAGGGGCGCCGAATACGCAGTATTTT,CASSQAGAPNTQYF
-,TRBJ2-2,-,TRBV11-2,TGTGCCAGCAGCCTTCAGGGCTCGGCCGGGGAGCTGTTTTTT,CASSLQGSAGELFF
TRBD1,TRBJ1-5,-,TRBV7-2,TGTGCCAGCAGCTCAATCGGACAGGGGTTTCAGCCCCAGCATTTT,CASSSIGQGFQPQHF
TRBD1,TRBJ2-3,-,TRBV30,TGTGCCTGGGACAGGGAAGGCACAGATACGCAGTATTTT,CAWDREGTDTQYF
TRBD2,TRBJ2-1,-,TRBV7-9,TGTGCCAGCAGCTATCCGCCCCGGCTAGCGGGAGTGTGGAATGAGCAGTTCTTC,CASSYPPRLAGVWNEQFF
-,TRBJ2-7,-,TRBV6-1,TGTGCCAGCAGGGCGACAGGCGCGGGCGAGCAGTACTTC,CASRATGAGEQYF
-,TRBJ1-1,-,TRBV11-2,TGTGCCAGCAGGCTCGTCAGGGGCTCCTTCACTGAAGCTTTCTTT,CASRLVRGSFTEAFF
-,TRBJ2-5,-,TRBV7-7,TGTGCCAGCAGCCCAGACAGCCAAGAGACCCAGTACTTC,CASSPDSQETQYF
TRBD1,TRBJ1-1,-,TRBV19,TGTGCCAGTAGGATCCCGGACAGGGAAAACACTGAAGCTTTCTTT,CASRIPDRENTEAFF
-,TRBJ2-1,-,TRBV7-2,TGTGCCAGCAGCTTAATTGCGGTCCCCTACAATGAGCAGTTCTTC,CASSLIAVPYNEQFF
-,TRBJ1-6,-,TRBV18,TGTGCCAGCTCACCACTTACAGGGTTGAATTCACCCCTCCACTTT,CASSPLTGLNSPLHF
-,TRBJ1-1,-,TRBV7-2,TGTGCCAGCAGCCGTGGCGGACAATTGAACACTGAAGCTTTCTTT,CASSRGGQLNTEAFF
-,TRBJ2-3,-,TRBV25-1,TGTGCCAGCAGTGTTCCAGGGAGCACAGATACGCAGTATTTT,CASSVPGSTDTQYF
-,TRBJ1-1,few,TRBV29-1,TGCAGCTTTCGAAGCGGGGGGAACACTGAAGCTTTCTTT,CSFRSGGNTEAFF
-,TRBJ1-4,-,TRBV5-1,TGCGCCAGCAGCCTTGCGGGCTCGGGGAATGAAAAACTGTTTTTT,CASSLAGSGNEKLFF
TRBD1,TRBJ1-6,few,TRBV9,TGTGCCAGCAGCGCCCGGGACAGGGGTAATTCACCCCTCCACTTT,CASSARDRGNSPLHF
TRBD1,TRBJ1-2,-,TRBV11-3,TGTGCCAGCAGCCTTACAGGGGGCCTGGGCTACACCTTC,CASSLTGGLGYTF
TRBD1,TRBJ1-3,once,TRBV2,TGTGCCAGCAGCACAGGGGGCTCTGGAAACACCATATATTTT,CASSTGGSGNTIYF
-,TRBJ2-7,medium-sized,TRBV5-5,TGTGCCAGCAGCTGGCTCTACGAGCAGTACTTC,CASSWLYEQYF
TRBD2,TRBJ2-3,-,TRBV5-4,TGTGCCAGCAGCCAGATAATAGCGGGGTACACAGATACGCAGTATTTT,CASSQIIAGYTDTQYF
-,TRBJ1-1,-,TRBV18,TGTGCCAGCGTGGTTAGGGGGAACACTGAAGCTTTCTTT,CASVVRGNTEAFF
TRBD2,TRBJ2-3,-,TRBV11-2,TGTGCCAGCAGCTTCCTTAGCGGGAGTATGCCAGATACGCAGTATTTT,CASSFLSGSMPDTQYF